The clone carrying this T cell receptor (beta chain) turned up a few times. From the 5' RACE reads, TCRdb called clonotypes with MiXCR, one entry per CDR3 protein. The repertoire includes more than 350,000 distinct CDR3 sequences, more than 20% of them detected once, and around an eighth sits in the top ten. This entry comes from a study of T-cell memory formation after mild COVID-19. Germline loops: CDR1 DFQATT, CDR2 SNEGSKA (reference sequence). V was cut by 0 bases and J by 5 bases, with 11 bases left in between. CDR3 length: 13 residues. This receptor was taken from an adult woman who had mild COVID-19 (a few samples of this study predate the infection). Cell type and time point are not known. Material for sequencing was PBMCs or a T cell subset sorted from them (not recorded which). The V gene is TRBV20-1, the J gene TRBJ2-7; D is perhaps TRBD2 (5 bases). CDR3 sequence (DNA): TGCAGTGCTAGAGATCTTTCGGGAAACGAGCAGTACTTC. Its translation: CSARDLSGNEQYF.